These 31 T cell receptor beta chains share one sample of origin, sequenced in a study of technical replicates of blood from several donors. TCRdb keeps only in-frame clones here, not all; method: immunoSEQ multiplex PCR. The data hold about 79,000 clones, with 85% to 95% observed a single time. Specimen: T cells isolated from PBMCs. The receptors come from a human donor in good health.

This sequence joins TRBV7-2 and TRBJ2-7, with D tentatively TRBD1 (6 bases). The CDR3 contains 15 residues. V was trimmed by 6 bases and J by 1 base, leaving 16 bases between them. Germline lookup yields CDR1 SGHTA and CDR2 FQGNSA. The CDR3 region is CASSPSHDRSYEQYF. CDR3 DNA sequence: TGTGCCAGCAGTCCATCTCATGACAGGTCCTACGAGCAGTACTTC.

J is TRBJ2-1 and V is TRBV28; 9 positions match TRBD2. The length of the CDR3 is 15 residues. V lost 8 bases, J lost 6 bases, and 11 bases stayed unmatched. Germline CDR1 is MDHEN and CDR2 is SYDVKM. The CDR3 coding sequence is TGTGCCAGCGGCCGCCCTAGCGGGACCTCCAATGAGCAGTTCTTC. It yields the protein CASGRPSGTSNEQFF.

This chain joins TRBV19 and TRBJ2-3; 8 bases agree with TRBD1. Germline assignment: CDR1 LNHDA and CDR2 SQIVND (reference sequence). The CDR3 contains 16 residues. V shed 3 bases, J shed 2 bases, and the junction held 7 bases outside the gene matches. The CDR3 DNA follows: TGTGCCAGTAGTATGCAGACAGGGGCGCCCACAGATACGCAGTATTTT. It codes for CASSMQTGAPTDTQYF.

This rearrangement joins TRBV5-1 to TRBJ2-3; TRBD2 matches 11 bases. Trimming at V came to 6 bases and at J to 2 bases, leaving 11 bases not matched to a gene. This CDR3 is 17 amino acids long. The germline V gene encodes CDR1 SGHRS and CDR2 YFSETQ. The CDR3 loop is CASNLSLAGGSTDTQYF. The DNA of the CDR3 is TGCGCCAGCAACCTCTCCCTAGCGGGGGGCTCCACAGATACGCAGTATTTT.

In DNA, the CDR3 is TGTGCCAGCAGTTACACTCCAGGGAAGACCTACGAGCAGTACTTC. Protein product: CASSYTPGKTYEQYF. This chain uses TRBV6-5 with TRBJ2-7; possible D gene TRBD1, 5 bases. Looked up from germline, CDR1 is MNHEY and CDR2 is SVGAGI. There are 15 residues in the CDR3. Trimming pared 2 bases from V and 2 bases from J, leaving 13 bases between.

In nucleotides, the CDR3 is TGTGCCAGCAGCTTATCAGGGTCAACGGACACAGATACGCAGTATTTT. It yields the protein CASSLSGSTDTDTQYF. The V gene is TRBV11-2, the J gene TRBJ2-3; D perhaps matches TRBD1 (5 bases). Germline CDR1 SGHAT, CDR2 FQNNGV. Trimming removed 2 bases from V and 2 bases from J, with 14 bases in between. The CDR3 runs to 16 residues.

The chain couples TRBV4-1 to TRBJ2-7; 9 bases agree with TRBD1. Germline assignment: CDR1 MGHRA and CDR2 YSYEKL. V gave up 4 bases and J gave up 3 bases; unmatched junction bases: 7. The CDR3 is made up of 15 amino acids. The CDR3 DNA reads TGCGCCAGCAGCCTAACAGGGACAGGGATCTACGAGCAGTACTTC. As protein: CASSLTGTGIYEQYF.

The V and J genes are TRBV9 and TRBJ1-1; D might be TRBD1 (6 bases). The CDR3 totals 15 residues. With 0 bases removed from V and 1 base from J, the gap between germline ends came to 10 bases. CDR1 and CDR2 from the germline V gene are SGDLS and YYNGEE. CDR3 sequence: CASSVGAGANTEAFF. The CDR3 region has the DNA TGTGCCAGCAGCGTAGGGGCAGGGGCGAACACTGAAGCTTTCTTT.

The chain employs TRBV30 and TRBJ1-1, with D perhaps matching TRBD1 (5 bases). CDR3 length: 13 amino acids. CDR1 and CDR2 from the germline V gene are GTSNPN and SVGIG (reference sequence). The V and J ends lost 4 bases and 5 bases respectively, with 14 bases between them. CDR3 protein: CAWNRSPGTEAFF. Here the CDR3 DNA reads TGTGCCTGGAACAGGTCCCCTGGGACTGAAGCTTTCTTT.

The J gene is TRBJ2-3, the V gene TRBV7-9; 9 bases match TRBD1. Trimming took 4 bases from V and 0 from J; bases not matched to a gene: 14. The CDR3 extends over 19 amino acids. Germline lookup yields CDR1 SEHNR and CDR2 FQNEAQ (reference sequence). The CDR3 spells CASSSHRSGTGSSTDTQYF. Here the CDR3 DNA reads TGTGCCAGCAGCTCACATCGCTCCGGGACAGGGAGTAGCACAGATACGCAGTATTTT.

The chain has TRBV6-5 and TRBJ1-1; 9 bases agree with TRBD1. This CDR3 region has 13 residues. V lost 2 bases and J lost 8; bases outside the gene matches: 3. The germline CDR1 and CDR2 sequences are MNHEY and SVGAGI. The CDR3 sequence is CASSYRDREEAFF. CDR3 sequence (DNA): TGTGCCAGCAGTTACCGGGACAGGGAAGAAGCTTTCTTT.

The sample holds one count of this clone. The chain recombines TRBV5-4 with TRBJ2-7; D is perhaps TRBD1 (5 bases). This CDR3 has 14 amino acids. Trimming left V 5 bases short and J 7 bases short, with 19 bases between. Germline V lookup: CDR1 SGHNT, CDR2 YYREEE (reference sequence). For the CDR3, the DNA is TGTGCCAGCAGTACCAGGGTTTTTGTGGAAGAGCAGTACTTC. Its translation is CASSTRVFVEEQYF.

This clone appeared once. V is TRBV25-1 and J is TRBJ2-2; TRBD2 might be the D (5 bases). The CDR3 consists of 15 residues. Germline CDR1 is MGHDK and CDR2 is SYGVNS. Trimming cost V 9 bases and J 6 bases, with 20 bases left between them. The CDR3 reads CASSWGAMDPGELFF. CDR3 in DNA: TGTGCCAGTAGTTGGGGAGCGATGGATCCCGGGGAGCTGTTTTTT.

The sample holds one count of this clone. The chain has TRBV6-5 and TRBJ2-3; D may be TRBD2 (6 bases). This CDR3 has 16 amino acids. V was clipped by 2 bases and J by 2 bases, with 14 bases between them. Germline V gene sequence: CDR1 MNHEY, CDR2 SVGAGI. CDR3 bases: TGTGCCAGCAGTTACGGCGGGGCGACCTTCACAGATACGCAGTATTTT. This translates into CASSYGGATFTDTQYF.

The rearrangement links TRBV5-1 to TRBJ2-1; a weak D match, TRBD2 (6 bases). Trimming cost V 4 bases and J 5 bases, with 16 bases left between them. CDR1 is SGHRS, CDR2 YFSETQ, per germline. This CDR3 is built from 15 residues. CDR3 bases: TGCGCCAGCAGCACAGGTATAGCGGACAACAATGAGCAGTTCTTC. Its protein is CASSTGIADNNEQFF. Supplemented by reference TRBV5-1 and TRBJ2-1, the full variable domain reads KAGVTQTPRYLIKTRGQQVTLSCSPISGHRSVSWYQQTPGQGLQFLFEYFSETQRNKGNFPGRFSGRQFSNSRSEMNVSTLELGDSALYLCASSTGIADNNEQFFGPGTRLTVL.

This clone appeared once. The V and J genes are TRBV7-9 and TRBJ2-3; 9 bases line up with TRBD2. CDR1 is SEHNR and CDR2 is FQNEAQ in the germline V gene (reference sequence). This CDR3 region has 16 residues. The V gene end was trimmed by 5 bases and the J gene end by 2 bases; junction bases not matched to a gene: 8. Here the CDR3 DNA reads TGTGCCAGCAGCACTGAGGCTAGCGGGGACACAGATACGCAGTATTTT. Translating gives CASSTEASGDTDTQYF.

This sequence joins TRBV14 and TRBJ1-2; a weak D match, TRBD1 (6 bases). The CDR3 is 14 amino acids. V dropped 0 bases and J dropped 4 bases, with 9 bases sitting between them. Germline-derived CDR1 and CDR2 are SGHDN and FVKESK. This CDR3 reads CASSQETGGYGYTF. Here the CDR3 DNA reads TGTGCCAGCAGCCAAGAGACAGGAGGCTATGGCTACACCTTC.

The V call is TRBV6-1, the J call TRBJ1-3; D is uncertain. V was clipped by 5 bases and J by 4 bases, with 9 bases between them. CDR1 is MNHNS, CDR2 SASEGT, per germline. The CDR3 loop spans 13 amino acids. For the CDR3, the DNA is TGTGCCAGCAGTCTCACTGCGGGAAACACCATATATTTT. The encoded protein is CASSLTAGNTIYF.

The rearrangement joins TRBV5-1 to TRBJ1-1; a weak D match, TRBD1 (5 bases). This CDR3 is built from 13 residues. The germline V gene has CDR1 SGHRS and CDR2 YFSETQ. Trimming stripped 0 bases from V and 6 bases from J, with 9 bases between. The CDR3 DNA sequence: TGCGCCAGCAGCTTGGGAGCACAGGCTGAAGCTTTCTTT. This codes for CASSLGAQAEAFF.

V is TRBV18 and J is TRBJ2-7; weak D call: TRBD2 (5 bases). Per germline, CDR1 KGHSH and CDR2 LQKENI. The CDR3 has 15 amino acids. Trimming removed 3 bases at V and 0 bases at J, with 12 bases between. This CDR3 reads CASSPAAESSYEQYF. The CDR3 DNA is TGTGCCAGCTCACCTGCAGCGGAAAGCTCCTACGAGCAGTACTTC.

V and J are TRBV5-1 and TRBJ1-4, with 7 bases aligning to TRBD1. The CDR3 is made up of 14 amino acids. From germline, CDR1 is SGHRS and CDR2 YFSETQ. J gave up 5 bases and V 4 bases, and 5 bases lay outside the gene matches. CDR3 region: CASSHGTANEKLFF. The CDR3 DNA is TGCGCCAGCAGCCATGGGACAGCAAATGAAAAACTGTTTTTT.

J is TRBJ2-3 and V is TRBV7-9, with D hard to call. CDR1 and CDR2 (germline): SEHNR, FQNEAQ (reference sequence). CDR3 length equals 16 residues. Trimming took 5 bases from V and 0 from J, leaving 15 bases between them. This CDR3 reads CASSPGLRSSTDTQYF. The CDR3 nucleotides read TGTGCCAGCAGCCCCGGTTTGCGTTCTAGCACAGATACGCAGTATTTT.

This rearrangement joins TRBV19 to TRBJ1-3; D perhaps matches TRBD1 (5 bases). The germline V gene has CDR1 LNHDA and CDR2 SQIVND (reference sequence). V lost 8 bases and J 0 bases, leaving 17 bases between the germline ends. The CDR3 runs to 16 residues. This chain's CDR3 is CASVSPGDRSGNTIYF. The CDR3 DNA follows: TGTGCCAGTGTCTCCCCGGGGGACCGCTCTGGAAACACCATATATTTT.

V and J are TRBV9 and TRBJ1-1; no definite D call. This CDR3 is built from 13 residues. The V and J ends lost 4 bases and 1 base respectively, with 8 bases between them. Germline lookup yields CDR1 SGDLS and CDR2 YYNGEE. The CDR3 nucleotides read TGTGCCAGCAGCCCCCTATCGAACACTGAAGCTTTCTTT. Translation gives CASSPLSNTEAFF.

This chain connects TRBV2 to TRBJ1-2, with D unclear. Germline CDR1 is SNHLY and CDR2 is FYNNEI. Trimming took 1 base from V and 4 from J, leaving 10 bases between them. The CDR3 loop spans 14 amino acids. The CDR3 reads CASSEEDTFYGYTF. The CDR3 coding sequence is TGTGCCAGCAGTGAAGAAGACACCTTCTATGGCTACACCTTC.

The rearrangement links TRBV30 to TRBJ2-2; 8 bases map to TRBD2. The V gene end was trimmed by 3 bases and the J gene end by 4 bases; junction bases not matched to a gene: 7. The germline V gene encodes CDR1 GTSNPN and CDR2 SVGIG (reference sequence). This CDR3 contains 15 residues. CDR3 coding DNA: TGTGCCTGGAGGACCATAGCGGGGCGCACCGGGGAGCTGTTTTTT. It codes for CAWRTIAGRTGELFF.

The chain joins TRBV10-1 to TRBJ1-3; 8 nucleotides align to TRBD1. Germline V CDR1 and CDR2: WNHNN, SYGVQD (reference sequence). The CDR3 covers 17 residues. The V gene end was trimmed by 4 bases and the J gene end by 0 bases; junction bases not matched to a gene: 8. CDR3 sequence reads: CASSVGDRTNSGNTIYF. CDR3 in DNA: TGCGCCAGCAGTGTTGGGGACAGGACGAACTCTGGAAACACCATATATTTT.

The V and J genes are TRBV19 and TRBJ1-5; 12 bases map to TRBD1. The V segment lost 9 bases and the J segment 3 bases; nucleotides outside the gene matches: 15. The CDR3 loop spans 18 amino acids. Germline-derived CDR1 and CDR2 are LNHDA and SQIVND (reference sequence). In DNA, the CDR3 is TGTGCCAGGGGTTTTCCGGGACAGGGGGCGGAGGACAATCAGCCCCAGCATTTT. Its translation: CARGFPGQGAEDNQPQHF.

This clone was seen only a few times. The chain combines TRBV5-4 with TRBJ1-1; possible D gene TRBD1, 5 bases. The CDR3 has 13 amino acids. Deletions cut 2 bases from V and 6 bases from J, with 11 bases between. Germline V lookup: CDR1 SGHNT, CDR2 YYREEE (reference sequence). CDR3 in amino acids: CASSLDSISEAFF. CDR3 in DNA: TGTGCCAGCAGCTTAGACAGTATTTCTGAAGCTTTCTTT.

This clone appeared once. The V and J genes are TRBV27 and TRBJ1-2; 8 bases line up with TRBD1. Germline V CDR1 and CDR2: MNHEY, SMNVEV (reference sequence). The CDR3 totals 16 residues. V was pared by 3 bases and J by 0 bases, with 6 bases of the junction left unmatched. The DNA for the CDR3 is TGTGCCAGCAGTTTGACAGGGGTCTTATCTAACTATGGCTACACCTTC. Residues: CASSLTGVLSNYGYTF.

The J gene is TRBJ1-2, the V gene TRBV9, with D uncertain. Trimming took off 0 bases at V and 5 bases at J, with 11 bases between the two ends. This CDR3 contains 14 residues. Germline values: CDR1 SGDLS, CDR2 YYNGEE. The CDR3 coding sequence is TGTGCCAGCAGCGTAGATCACAGTGGGTATGGCTACACCTTC. Encoded protein: CASSVDHSGYGYTF.